These 18 T cell receptor beta chains came from one sample sequenced in a study of blood T cell repertoires in COVID-19. Libraries were prepared by immunoSEQ multiplex PCR; TCRdb keeps only in-frame clonotypes and omits some of them. The data contain 410,000 or so clones, approximately 90% of them singletons. Sequencing was carried out using peripheral blood. Source of these receptors: a woman aged 35 to 49 with COVID-19, enrolled during active disease.

The chain uses TRBV27 and TRBJ1-4, with TRBD1 as a possible D gene (6 bases). The germline CDR1 and CDR2 sequences are MNHEY and SMNVEV (reference sequence). The CDR3 runs 15 residues. V dropped 4 bases and J dropped 3 bases, with 12 bases sitting between them. CDR3 in DNA: TGTGCCAGCAGTTCCTCAGGGGTCCCTAATGAAAAACTGTTTTTT. As protein: CASSSSGVPNEKLFF.

The chain uses TRBV27 and TRBJ1-6; D is ambiguous. The CDR3 has 17 residues. Trimming took 2 bases from V and 0 from J, leaving 11 bases between them. Germline loops: CDR1 MNHEY, CDR2 SMNVEV (reference sequence). CDR3 residues: CASSLAPVSSYNSPLHF. CDR3 bases: TGTGCCAGCAGTTTAGCCCCAGTCAGCTCCTATAATTCACCCCTCCACTTT.

The sample holds a few counts of this clone. This chain connects TRBV25-1 to TRBJ1-1; 9 nucleotides match TRBD1. The germline V gene encodes CDR1 MGHDK and CDR2 SYGVNS. The CDR3 extends over 15 amino acids. Trimming took 3 bases from V and 3 from J; bases not matched to a gene: 5. CDR3 in DNA: TGTGCCAGCAGTGACCCGGGACAGGGCGACACTGAAGCTTTCTTT. The encoded protein is CASSDPGQGDTEAFF.

This chain uses TRBV28 with TRBJ1-1, with a possible D match to TRBD1 (5 bases). The CDR3 consists of 15 residues. CDR1 and CDR2 (germline): MDHEN, SYDVKM. The ends were cut back, 2 bases at V and 1 base at J, with 11 bases in the middle. DNA for the CDR3: TGTGCCAGCAGTTTAGTACAGGCCCGGAACACTGAAGCTTTCTTT. Protein product: CASSLVQARNTEAFF.

This rearrangement joins TRBV28 to TRBJ2-2; D perhaps matches TRBD2 (6 bases). Looked up from germline, CDR1 is MDHEN and CDR2 is SYDVKM. V was pared by 4 bases and J by 6 bases, with 9 bases between. The CDR3 extends over 13 amino acids. The CDR3 spells CASSSAGPGELFF. CDR3 nucleotides: TGTGCCAGCAGTTCCGCGGGACCCGGGGAGCTGTTTTTT.

This clone has a single count. This sequence joins TRBV6-5 and TRBJ2-7; the D gene is possibly TRBD2 (6 bases). This CDR3 is 14 amino acids long. The ends were cut back, 8 bases at V and 0 bases at J, with 14 bases in the middle. From germline, CDR1 is MNHEY and CDR2 SVGAGI. The CDR3 loop is CASSFPGDSYEQYF. Written as DNA, the CDR3 is TGTGCCAGCTCCTTCCCGGGAGACTCCTACGAGCAGTACTTC.

The chain links TRBV7-9 to TRBJ1-5; possible D gene TRBD1, 5 bases. This CDR3 contains 15 residues. The V end lost 5 bases, the J end lost 0 bases, and 11 bases lay between the germline ends. Germline CDR1 SEHNR, CDR2 FQNEAQ (reference sequence). CDR3 nucleotides: TGTGCCAGCAGCATAGACGGACATAGCAATCAGCCCCAGCATTTT. This translates into CASSIDGHSNQPQHF. The variable domain in full, with the rest retrieved from reference TRBV7-9 and TRBJ1-5, is DTGVSQNPRHKITKRGQNVTFRCDPISEHNRLYWYRQTLGQGPEFLTYFQNEAQLEKSRLLSDRFSAERPKGSFSTLEIQRTEQGDSAMYLCASSIDGHSNQPQHFGDGTRLSIL.

CDR3 bases: TGCAGTGCTAGTTTGAGTCAGGGGATTGAGCAGTTCTTC. This sequence encodes CSASLSQGIEQFF. The V and J genes are TRBV20-1 and TRBJ2-1; a weak D match, TRBD1 (6 bases). Germline V lookup: CDR1 DFQATT, CDR2 SNEGSKA (reference sequence). Trimming cost V 3 bases and J 9 bases, with 15 bases left between them. The CDR3 spans 13 residues.

A word on this clone: Other DNA sequences within the sample encode an identical CDR3. The chain employs TRBV5-4 and TRBJ1-5; 8 bases are shared with TRBD1. V lost 2 bases, J lost 7 bases, and 8 bases stayed unmatched. The CDR3 spans 15 residues. The germline V gene encodes CDR1 SGHNT and CDR2 YYREEE (reference sequence). CDR3: CASSLGQGGDQPQHF. The CDR3 DNA is TGTGCCAGCAGCTTAGGACAGGGAGGGGACCAGCCCCAGCATTTT.

This rearrangement joins TRBV27 to TRBJ1-1; TRBD1 matches at 7 bases. The germline V gene has CDR1 MNHEY and CDR2 SMNVEV (reference sequence). V trimming: 2 bases; J trimming: 0 bases; junction bases outside the gene matches: 12. The CDR3 runs 18 residues. CDR3 sequence (DNA): TGTGCCAGCAGTTTAGGACCCATCTTGGGACAGATGAACACTGAAGCTTTCTTT. Translated, it gives CASSLGPILGQMNTEAFF.

The chain combines TRBV7-2 with TRBJ1-2, with 9 bases fitting TRBD1. Germline loops: CDR1 SGHTA, CDR2 FQGNSA. The V segment lost 5 bases and the J segment 7 bases; nucleotides outside the gene matches: 8. This CDR3 contains 14 residues. The CDR3 here is CASSPGQGVRGYTF. The DNA of the CDR3 is TGTGCCAGCAGCCCGGGACAGGGCGTGCGTGGCTACACCTTC.

This chain joins TRBV7-3 and TRBJ2-2, with 7 bases matching TRBD2. V shed 1 base and J 5 bases; nucleotides not matched to a gene: 1. This CDR3 is built from 14 residues. CDR1 is SGHTA, CDR2 FQGTGA, per germline. The CDR3 nucleotides read TGTGCCAGCAGCTTAAGCGGGGGTACCGGGGAGCTGTTTTTT. It is translated as CASSLSGGTGELFF.

V gene TRBV7-9 combines with J gene TRBJ1-5; no clear D. The V gene's germline CDR1 is SEHNR and CDR2 FQNEAQ (reference sequence). V lost 3 bases, J lost 1 base, and 7 bases lay in between. The length of the CDR3 is 14 residues. In DNA, the CDR3 is TGTGCCAGCAGCTTCGCGAACAGCAATCAGCCCCAGCATTTT. As protein: CASSFANSNQPQHF. Full variable domain (missing parts from reference TRBV7-9 and TRBJ1-5): DTGVSQNPRHKITKRGQNVTFRCDPISEHNRLYWYRQTLGQGPEFLTYFQNEAQLEKSRLLSDRFSAERPKGSFSTLEIQRTEQGDSAMYLCASSFANSNQPQHFGDGTRLSIL.

This chain joins TRBV5-8 and TRBJ1-1; D is uncertain. This CDR3 comprises 15 residues. The germline gives CDR1 SGHTS, CDR2 YDEGEE. Deletions cut 3 bases from V and 0 bases from J, with 12 bases between. The CDR3 DNA sequence: TGTGCCAGCAGCTCCTTATCCCCCTTGAACACTGAAGCTTTCTTT. Its protein product is CASSSLSPLNTEAFF. Drawing the rest from reference TRBV5-8 and TRBJ1-1, the complete variable domain is EAGVTQSPTHLIKTRGQQATLRCSPISGHTSVYWYQQALGLGLQFLLWYDEGEERNRGNFPPRFSGRQFPNYSSELNVNALELEDSALYLCASSSLSPLNTEAFFGQGTRLTVV.

The chain has TRBV19 and TRBJ1-5; D remains unclear. Trimming pared 0 bases from V and 1 base from J, leaving 4 bases between. The V gene's germline CDR1 is LNHDA and CDR2 SQIVND (reference sequence). This CDR3 contains 14 residues. The CDR3 region is CASSIDRSNQPQHF. The CDR3 DNA follows: TGTGCCAGTAGTATAGACAGAAGCAATCAGCCCCAGCATTTT.

This chain connects TRBV30 to TRBJ1-6; possible D gene TRBD1, 6 bases. Germline V gene sequence: CDR1 GTSNPN, CDR2 SVGIG (reference sequence). Trimming shortened V by 4 bases and J by 8 bases, and 12 bases separated the two germline ends. There are 13 residues in the CDR3. The CDR3, as DNA: TGTGCCTGGAACGGGGGGCATGATTCACCCCTCCACTTT. It encodes CAWNGGHDSPLHF.

Note on this clone: Other DNA sequences within the sample encode an identical CDR3. The rearrangement joins TRBV7-3 to TRBJ2-3; TRBD1 might be the D (6 bases). The CDR3 runs to 13 residues. The ends were cut back, 5 bases at V and 4 bases at J, with 10 bases in the middle. Germline CDR1 and CDR2: SGHTA and FQGTGA. In nucleotides, the CDR3 is TGTGCCAGCAGCCTCGCAGGGGCAGATACGCAGTATTTT. This translates into CASSLAGADTQYF.

The rearrangement joins TRBV5-5 to TRBJ2-7, with D tentatively TRBD1 (7 bases). The germline gives CDR1 SGHKS, CDR2 YYEKEE (reference sequence). V was trimmed by 4 bases and J by 3 bases, leaving 14 bases between them. This CDR3 spans 14 amino acids. CDR3 region: CASSPGDSRYEQYF. In nucleotides, the CDR3 is TGTGCCAGCAGCCCGGGGGACAGCCGCTACGAGCAGTACTTC.